The 16 T cell receptor beta chains listed next were all sequenced from one sample in a study of blood T cell repertoires in COVID-19. TCRdb's copy holds only in-frame clones and misses some; the assay was immunoSEQ multiplex PCR. The repertoire holds 90,000 to 130,000 clones, with 80% to 85% as singletons. The specimen sequenced was peripheral blood. The receptors stem from a woman between 65 and 79 years old with acute or convalescent COVID-19.

This chain uses TRBV15 with TRBJ2-5, with 13 bases fitting TRBD2. V was pared by 0 bases and J by 13 bases, with 8 bases of the junction left unmatched. Germline CDR1 LNHNV, CDR2 YYDKDF (reference sequence). This CDR3 has 15 residues. CDR3 residues: CATSRDTLAGGPVYF. DNA of the CDR3: TGTGCCACCAGCAGAGATACACTAGCGGGGGGGCCAGTGTACTTC.

The CDR3 coding sequence is TGTGCCAGTAGTATAAGGACAGGGTTGGCTTCTGAAGCTTTCTTT. Amino acids: CASSIRTGLASEAFF. The V gene is TRBV19, the J gene TRBJ1-1; TRBD1 aligns across 8 bases. The CDR3 has 15 residues. V was clipped by 2 bases and J by 6 bases; unmatched bases: 8. CDR1 is LNHDA and CDR2 is SQIVND in the germline V gene (reference sequence).

The chain carries TRBV19 and TRBJ2-1; 13 nucleotides match TRBD2. V was clipped by 5 bases and J by 2 bases; unmatched bases: 0. The V gene's germline CDR1 is LNHDA and CDR2 SQIVND (reference sequence). This CDR3 comprises 15 residues. The CDR3 loop is CASSGTSGTYNEQFF. The CDR3 DNA is TGTGCCAGTAGTGGGACTAGCGGGACCTACAATGAGCAGTTCTTC. The full variable domain, completed using reference TRBV19 and TRBJ2-1, is DGGITQSPKYLFRKEGQNVTLSCEQNLNHDAMYWYRQDPGQGLRLIYYSQIVNDFQKGDIAEGYSVSREKKESFPLTVTSAQKNPTAFYLCASSGTSGTYNEQFFGPGTRLTVL.

This clone was recorded once. This chain connects TRBV6-5 to TRBJ2-3, with TRBD1 as a possible D gene (5 bases). Germline values: CDR1 MNHEY, CDR2 SVGAGI. The CDR3 covers 16 residues. The V end lost 0 bases, the J end lost 0 bases, and 10 bases lay between the germline ends. The CDR3 is CASSYSRTLSTDTQYF. The CDR3 DNA follows: TGTGCCAGCAGTTACTCGAGGACATTGAGCACAGATACGCAGTATTTT.

This clone was seen only a few times. The gene calls are TRBV28 and TRBJ1-4, with TRBD1 matching over 8 bases. The CDR3 covers 16 residues. Germline CDR1 is MDHEN and CDR2 is SYDVKM. The ends lost 5 bases at V and 7 bases at J; junction bases unmatched: 12. The chain's CDR3 is CASSPPGTGGFEKLFF. CDR3 in DNA: TGTGCCAGCAGTCCCCCGGGGACAGGAGGATTTGAAAAACTGTTTTTT.

The chain links TRBV6-5 to TRBJ1-1; TRBD1 might be the D (6 bases). The CDR3 consists of 14 residues. Trimming cost V 6 bases and J 1 base, with 12 bases left between them. From germline, CDR1 is MNHEY and CDR2 SVGAGI. The CDR3 nucleotides are TGTGCCAGCAGCGCCGGGACACCGAACACTGAAGCTTTCTTT. It translates to CASSAGTPNTEAFF.

The V and J genes are TRBV30 and TRBJ1-5, with D tentatively TRBD1 (5 bases). Germline V gene lookup returns CDR1 GTSNPN and CDR2 SVGIG (reference sequence). The CDR3 extends over 14 amino acids. The V end was cut by 5 bases, the J end by 2 bases, with 13 bases between. The CDR3 loop is CAWARDVGNQPQHF. The CDR3 bases are TGTGCCTGGGCCAGGGATGTGGGCAATCAGCCCCAGCATTTT.

The V and J genes are TRBV29-1 and TRBJ2-3; 11 positions agree with TRBD2. CDR1 and CDR2 from the germline V gene are SQVTM and ANQGSEA. This CDR3 contains 15 residues. V trimming: 5 bases; J trimming: 1 base; junction bases outside the gene matches: 5. The DNA for the CDR3 is TGCAGCGTTCTACAACTAGCGGGGGGCACAGATACGCAGTATTTT. Amino acids: CSVLQLAGGTDTQYF.

The chain uses TRBV11-3 and TRBJ2-1; 8 bases line up with TRBD2. Germline values: CDR1 SGHNT, CDR2 YENEEA. The V and J ends lost 0 bases and 10 bases, in that order; junction bases with no gene match: 8. The CDR3 runs 15 residues. CDR3 in DNA: TGTGCCAGCAGCTTAGATCGGGTAGCGGGGAGCGAGCAGTTCTTC. Amino acid sequence: CASSLDRVAGSEQFF. Looking up the rest from reference TRBV11-3 and TRBJ2-1 gives the full variable domain: EAGVVQSPRYKIIEKKQPVAFWCNPISGHNTLYWYLQNLGQGPELLIRYENEEAVDDSQLPKDRFSAERLKGVDSTLKIQPAELGDSAVYLCASSLDRVAGSEQFFGPGTRLTVL.

The J gene is TRBJ2-5, the V gene TRBV12-3 or TRBV12-4, with a possible D match to TRBD1 (5 bases). The CDR3 extends over 13 amino acids. Trimming shortened V by 8 bases and J by 4 bases, and 14 bases separated the two germline ends. The CDR3 loop is CASGKRGRETQYF. CDR3 coding DNA: TGTGCCAGCGGCAAAAGGGGCCGAGAGACCCAGTACTTC.

The chain uses TRBV11-3 and TRBJ2-1; TRBD2 matches 8 bases. Trimming at V came to 4 bases and at J to 2 bases, leaving 4 bases not matched to a gene. The germline V gene encodes CDR1 SGHNT and CDR2 YENEEA. The length of the CDR3 is 15 residues. The CDR3 loop reads CASSSSGSAYNEQFF. The CDR3 coding sequence is TGTGCCAGCAGCTCCAGCGGGAGCGCCTACAATGAGCAGTTCTTC.

The chain's CDR3 is CASSQDTQGNTIYF. The CDR3 nucleotides are TGTGCCAGCAGCCAAGATACACAGGGAAACACCATATATTTT. The chain carries TRBV4-2 and TRBJ1-3; D is ambiguous. The V end lost 0 bases, the J end lost 4 bases, and 7 bases lay between the germline ends. The CDR3 runs to 14 residues. CDR1 is LGHNA and CDR2 is YNFKEQ in the germline V gene.

This rearrangement joins TRBV2 to TRBJ1-6; TRBD1 is a possible D gene (5 bases). CDR1 SNHLY and CDR2 FYNNEI come from the germline V gene. Trimming took off 1 base at V and 11 bases at J, with 9 bases between the two ends. This CDR3 region has 13 residues. The CDR3 nucleotides are TGTGCCAGCAGTGAAGTGGGGGGTGCACCCCTCCACTTT. This gives the protein CASSEVGGAPLHF.

CDR3 region: CASSPDRISYNEQFF. The DNA of the CDR3 is TGTGCCAGCTCACCGGACAGGATCTCCTACAATGAGCAGTTCTTC. The chain is built from TRBV18 and TRBJ2-1; 7 positions agree with TRBD1. Germline V gene lookup returns CDR1 KGHSH and CDR2 LQKENI. This CDR3 has 15 amino acids. V dropped 3 bases and J dropped 0; count of bases not matched to a gene: 2.

This sequence joins TRBV6-6 and TRBJ2-2, with 8 bases fitting TRBD2. CDR3 size: 16 residues. From germline, CDR1 is MNHNY and CDR2 SVGAGI (reference sequence). V was pared by 4 bases and J by 0 bases, with 4 bases of the junction left unmatched. The CDR3 loop reads CASSLTAGANTGELFF. CDR3 nucleotides: TGTGCCAGCAGTTTAACAGCGGGGGCGAACACCGGGGAGCTGTTTTTT.

The chain is built from TRBV5-1 and TRBJ1-4; 7 positions match TRBD1. CDR1 and CDR2 (germline): SGHRS, YFSETQ. Trimming cost V 4 bases and J 8 bases; bases outside gene matches: 11. CDR3 length: 15 residues. CDR3 DNA: TGCGCCAGCAGCAACAATCAGGGGGAAGGAGAAAAACTGTTTTTT. It specifies CASSNNQGEGEKLFF.